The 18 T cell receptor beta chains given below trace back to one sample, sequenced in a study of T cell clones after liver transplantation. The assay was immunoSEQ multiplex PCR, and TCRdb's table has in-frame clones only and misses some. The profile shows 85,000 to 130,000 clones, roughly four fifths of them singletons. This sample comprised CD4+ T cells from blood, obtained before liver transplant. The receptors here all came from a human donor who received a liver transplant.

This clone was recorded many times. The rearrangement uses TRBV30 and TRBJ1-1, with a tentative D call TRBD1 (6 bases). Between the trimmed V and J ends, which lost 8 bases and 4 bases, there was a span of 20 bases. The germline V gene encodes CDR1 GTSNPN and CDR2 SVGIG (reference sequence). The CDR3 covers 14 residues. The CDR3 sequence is CARGSGGSRTEAFF. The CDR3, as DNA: TGTGCCCGCGGCAGCGGGGGCAGCCGCACTGAAGCTTTCTTT.

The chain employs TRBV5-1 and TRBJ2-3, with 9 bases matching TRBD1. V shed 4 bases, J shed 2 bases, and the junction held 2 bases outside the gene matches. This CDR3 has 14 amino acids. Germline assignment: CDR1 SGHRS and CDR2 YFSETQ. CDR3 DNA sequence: TGCGCCAGCAGCCGGGACAGGGCCACAGATACGCAGTATTTT. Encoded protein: CASSRDRATDTQYF.

The CDR3, as DNA: TGTGCCAGCAGCTTATCTGGAACAGATACGCAGTATTTT. Translation gives CASSLSGTDTQYF. This chain joins TRBV7-3 and TRBJ2-3; D uncertain. This CDR3 spans 13 amino acids. V was shortened by 2 bases and J by 3 bases, with 6 bases between the two germline ends. CDR1 SGHTA and CDR2 FQGTGA come from the germline V gene.

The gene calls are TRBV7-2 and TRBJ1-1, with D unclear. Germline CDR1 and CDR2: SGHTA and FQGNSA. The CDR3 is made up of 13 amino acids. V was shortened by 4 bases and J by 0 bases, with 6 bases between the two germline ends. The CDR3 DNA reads TGTGCCAGCAGCTGGACCCTGAACACTGAAGCTTTCTTT. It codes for CASSWTLNTEAFF.

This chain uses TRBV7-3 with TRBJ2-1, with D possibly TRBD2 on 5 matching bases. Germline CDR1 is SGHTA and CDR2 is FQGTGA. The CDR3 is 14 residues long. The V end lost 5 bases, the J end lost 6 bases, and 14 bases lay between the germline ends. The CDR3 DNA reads TGTGCCAGCAGCCGAGGTCAGGCGGGCAATGAGCAGTTCTTC. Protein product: CASSRGQAGNEQFF.

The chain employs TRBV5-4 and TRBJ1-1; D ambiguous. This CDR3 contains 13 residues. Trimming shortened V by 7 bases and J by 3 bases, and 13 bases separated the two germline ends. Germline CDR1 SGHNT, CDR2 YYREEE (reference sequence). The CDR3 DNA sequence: TGTGCCAGCCGTTTAGGTGGTCACACTGAAGCTTTCTTT. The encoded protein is CASRLGGHTEAFF.

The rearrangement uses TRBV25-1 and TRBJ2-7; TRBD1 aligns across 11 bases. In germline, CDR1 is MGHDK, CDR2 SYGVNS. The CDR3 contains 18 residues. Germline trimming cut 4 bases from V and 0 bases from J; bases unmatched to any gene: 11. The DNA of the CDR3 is TGTGCCAGCAGTGCAAGGACAGGGGGCGTCCCTAGCTCCTACGAGCAGTACTTC. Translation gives CASSARTGGVPSSYEQYF.

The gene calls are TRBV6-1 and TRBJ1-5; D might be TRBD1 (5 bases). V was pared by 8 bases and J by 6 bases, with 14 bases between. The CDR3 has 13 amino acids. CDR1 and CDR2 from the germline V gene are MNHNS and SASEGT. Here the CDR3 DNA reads TGTGCCAGCGGAATTACAGGTAGTCAGCCCCAGCATTTT. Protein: CASGITGSQPQHF.

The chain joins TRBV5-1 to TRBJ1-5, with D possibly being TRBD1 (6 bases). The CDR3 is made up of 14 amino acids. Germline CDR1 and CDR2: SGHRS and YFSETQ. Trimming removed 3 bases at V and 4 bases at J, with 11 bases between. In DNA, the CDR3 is TGCGCCAGCAGCTCCGGGACACCTAATCAGCCCCAGCATTTT. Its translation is CASSSGTPNQPQHF.

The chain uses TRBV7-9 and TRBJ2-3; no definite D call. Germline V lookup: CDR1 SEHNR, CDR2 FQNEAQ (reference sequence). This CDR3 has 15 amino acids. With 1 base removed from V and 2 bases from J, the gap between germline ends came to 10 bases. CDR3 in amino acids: CASSLGPRVTDTQYF. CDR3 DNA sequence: TGTGCCAGCAGCTTAGGACCTAGAGTCACAGATACGCAGTATTTT.

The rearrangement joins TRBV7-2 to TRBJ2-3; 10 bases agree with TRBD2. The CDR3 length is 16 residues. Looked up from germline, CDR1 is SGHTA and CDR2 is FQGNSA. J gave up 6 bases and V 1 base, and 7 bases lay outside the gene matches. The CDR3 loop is CASSLVSSGGMDTQYF. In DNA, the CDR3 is TGTGCCAGCAGCTTAGTCTCTAGCGGGGGTATGGATACGCAGTATTTT.

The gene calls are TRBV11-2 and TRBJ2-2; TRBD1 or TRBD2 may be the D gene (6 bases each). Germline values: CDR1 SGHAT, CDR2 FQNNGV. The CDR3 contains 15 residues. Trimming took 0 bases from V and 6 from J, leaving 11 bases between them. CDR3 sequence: CASSLDGGLAGELFF. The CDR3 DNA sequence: TGTGCCAGCAGCTTAGATGGGGGGCTGGCCGGGGAGCTGTTTTTT. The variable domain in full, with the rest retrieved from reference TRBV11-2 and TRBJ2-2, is EAGVAQSPRYKIIEKRQSVAFWCNPISGHATLYWYQQILGQGPKLLIQFQNNGVVDDSQLPKDRFSAERLKGVDSTLKIQPAKLEDSAVYLCASSLDGGLAGELFFGEGSRLTVL.

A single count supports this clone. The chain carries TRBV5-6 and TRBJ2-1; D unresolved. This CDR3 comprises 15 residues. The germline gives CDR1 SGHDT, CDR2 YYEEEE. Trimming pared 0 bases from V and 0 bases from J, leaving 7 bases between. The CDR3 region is CASSLEGSSYNEQFF. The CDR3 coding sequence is TGTGCCAGCAGCTTGGAGGGAAGCTCCTACAATGAGCAGTTCTTC.

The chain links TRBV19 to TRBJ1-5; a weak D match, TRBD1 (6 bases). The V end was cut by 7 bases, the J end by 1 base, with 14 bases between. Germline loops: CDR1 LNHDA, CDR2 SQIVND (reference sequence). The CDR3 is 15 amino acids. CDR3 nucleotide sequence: TGTGCCAGTACCCGAAGGGGGGGAAGCAATCAGCCCCAGCATTTT. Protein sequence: CASTRRGGSNQPQHF.

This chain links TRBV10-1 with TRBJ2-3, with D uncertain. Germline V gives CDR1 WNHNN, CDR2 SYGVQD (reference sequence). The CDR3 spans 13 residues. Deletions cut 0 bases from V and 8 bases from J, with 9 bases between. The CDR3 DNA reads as TGCGCCAGCAGTGAGTCGGTAGGAGTTACGCAGTATTTT. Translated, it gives CASSESVGVTQYF.

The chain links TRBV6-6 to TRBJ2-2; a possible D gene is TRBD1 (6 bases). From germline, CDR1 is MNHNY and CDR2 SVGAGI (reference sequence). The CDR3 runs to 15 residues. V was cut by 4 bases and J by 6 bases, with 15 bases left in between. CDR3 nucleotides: TGTGCCAGCAGTTCGACAGGAGAGAATGCCGGGGAGCTGTTTTTT. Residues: CASSSTGENAGELFF.

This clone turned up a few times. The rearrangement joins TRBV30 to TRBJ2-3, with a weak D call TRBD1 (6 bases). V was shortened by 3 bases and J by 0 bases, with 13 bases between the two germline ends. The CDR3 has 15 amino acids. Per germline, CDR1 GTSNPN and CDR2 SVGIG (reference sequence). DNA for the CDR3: TGTGCCTGGAGCGAACTTCAGGGGAGCACAGATACGCAGTATTTT. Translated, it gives CAWSELQGSTDTQYF.

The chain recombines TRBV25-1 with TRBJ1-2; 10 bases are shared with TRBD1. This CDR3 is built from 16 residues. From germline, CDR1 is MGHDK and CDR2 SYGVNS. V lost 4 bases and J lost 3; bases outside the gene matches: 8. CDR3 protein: CASSAPLGTGDYGYTF. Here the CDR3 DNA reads TGTGCCAGCAGTGCACCTCTCGGGACAGGGGACTATGGCTACACCTTC.